Listed below are T cell receptor beta chains from one sample, sequenced in a study of CXCR3-negative and CXCR3-positive naive CD8 T cells. TCRdb reworked the 5' RACE reads into one entry per CDR3 protein, no DNA. The sample features approximately 62,000 distinct CDR3 sequences, with more than 3.5% in its top ten. The sample consisted of naive CXCR3- CD8+ T cells from blood. The receptors derive from a human donor in good health. Some clones in this sample may be carry-over from other donors' samples. Both conserved end residues are part of each CDR3. Clone size is not always given. Where it is, it says once, few, many or a class for expanded clones.

j_call: TRBJ1-1
clone_size: NA
v_call: TRBV12-3/TRBV12-4
cdr3_aa: CASSLGGGDGAFF

j_call: TRBJ1-6
clone_size: NA
v_call: TRBV7-9
cdr3_aa: CASTLGGYGSPLHF

j_call: TRBJ2-5
clone_size: NA
v_call: TRBV28
cdr3_aa: CASSKTSGRSPRQETQYF

j_call: TRBJ2-2
clone_size: NA
v_call: TRBV25-1
cdr3_aa: CASSDIAGGNTGELFF

j_call: TRBJ1-5
clone_size: NA
v_call: TRBV3-1
cdr3_aa: CASSQLTGQYSNQPQHF

j_call: TRBJ1-1
clone_size: NA
v_call: TRBV29-1
cdr3_aa: CSVLRTGSRLTEAFF

j_call: TRBJ2-1
clone_size: NA
v_call: TRBV7-9
cdr3_aa: CASSNGTADGEQFF

j_call: TRBJ2-1
clone_size: NA
v_call: TRBV4-2
cdr3_aa: CASSQDPGQGYEQFF

j_call: TRBJ1-1
clone_size: NA
v_call: TRBV12-5
cdr3_aa: CASGNMNTEAFF

j_call: TRBJ2-5
clone_size: NA
v_call: TRBV7-8
cdr3_aa: CASSLPTSGAAGGAWETQYF

j_call: TRBJ2-2
clone_size: NA
v_call: TRBV7-7
cdr3_aa: CASSWDRGAGGPRTGELFF

j_call: TRBJ2-7
clone_size: NA
v_call: TRBV20-1
cdr3_aa: CSARDAGEGDPYEQYF

j_call: TRBJ2-1
clone_size: NA
v_call: TRBV28
cdr3_aa: CASSGRTAYNEQFF

j_call: TRBJ2-2
clone_size: NA
v_call: TRBV6-2/TRBV6-3
cdr3_aa: CATSRAGELFF

j_call: TRBJ2-7
clone_size: NA
v_call: TRBV20-1
cdr3_aa: CSASRQSLDDPTVYEQYF

j_call: TRBJ2-1
clone_size: NA
v_call: TRBV9
cdr3_aa: CASSVRGDYNEQFF

j_call: TRBJ1-4
clone_size: NA
v_call: TRBV7-2
cdr3_aa: CASSFWAGNEKLFF

j_call: TRBJ1-1
clone_size: NA
v_call: TRBV13
cdr3_aa: CASSPSTGTPEAFF

j_call: TRBJ1-6
clone_size: NA
v_call: TRBV6-5
cdr3_aa: CASSYYRDRGDSPLHF

j_call: TRBJ1-1
clone_size: NA
v_call: TRBV20-1
cdr3_aa: CSASREHTEAFF

j_call: TRBJ2-5
clone_size: NA
v_call: TRBV28
cdr3_aa: CASGDRQDDETQYF

j_call: TRBJ2-7
clone_size: NA
v_call: TRBV7-9
cdr3_aa: CASRPDRGAHFSYEQYF

j_call: TRBJ1-1
clone_size: NA
v_call: TRBV30
cdr3_aa: CAWSGGDRVYTEAFF

j_call: TRBJ2-3
clone_size: NA
v_call: TRBV12-3/TRBV12-4
cdr3_aa: CASRPGTGGASDTQYF

j_call: TRBJ1-2
clone_size: NA
v_call: TRBV12-3/TRBV12-4
cdr3_aa: CASSWGAGYTF

j_call: TRBJ1-2
clone_size: NA
v_call: TRBV14
cdr3_aa: CASSQDTGQHGYTF

j_call: TRBJ1-3
clone_size: NA
v_call: TRBV28
cdr3_aa: CASSFMGYSGNTIYF

j_call: TRBJ1-1
clone_size: NA
v_call: TRBV7-9
cdr3_aa: CASSQFGTGTTEAFF

j_call: TRBJ1-1
clone_size: NA
v_call: TRBV14
cdr3_aa: CASSHRTLNTEAFF

j_call: TRBJ2-7
clone_size: NA
v_call: TRBV4-2
cdr3_aa: CASSQNGQGEAYEQYF

j_call: TRBJ2-7
clone_size: NA
v_call: TRBV3-1
cdr3_aa: CASSVDRFEQYF

j_call: TRBJ1-4
clone_size: NA
v_call: TRBV11-2
cdr3_aa: CASSLGGGRGEKLFF

j_call: TRBJ2-7
clone_size: NA
v_call: TRBV12-3/TRBV12-4
cdr3_aa: CASSLGQGLKSYEQYF

j_call: TRBJ1-6
clone_size: NA
v_call: TRBV6-4
cdr3_aa: CASSYSGQGRYDSPLHF

j_call: TRBJ2-2
clone_size: NA
v_call: TRBV7-3
cdr3_aa: CASSTPGLAGGPDTGELFF

j_call: TRBJ2-3
clone_size: NA
v_call: TRBV10-3
cdr3_aa: CAISEGSGGTLDTQYF

j_call: TRBJ2-7
clone_size: NA
v_call: TRBV3-1
cdr3_aa: CASSQDLGGYSYEQYF

j_call: TRBJ2-7
clone_size: NA
v_call: TRBV19
cdr3_aa: CASSIGSGRSYEQYF

j_call: TRBJ2-7
clone_size: NA
v_call: TRBV28
cdr3_aa: CASSLYGFSYEQYF

j_call: TRBJ2-7
clone_size: NA
v_call: TRBV29-1
cdr3_aa: CSVPSLDRNEQYF

j_call: TRBJ2-1
clone_size: NA
v_call: TRBV20-1
cdr3_aa: CSARGRGRNNEQFF

j_call: TRBJ2-1
clone_size: NA
v_call: TRBV19
cdr3_aa: CASSEQGPYNEQFF

j_call: TRBJ2-1
clone_size: NA
v_call: TRBV20-1
cdr3_aa: CSARSLRQNNEQFF

j_call: TRBJ2-1
clone_size: NA
v_call: TRBV5-1
cdr3_aa: CASSLAGGWDEQFF

j_call: TRBJ2-5
clone_size: medium-sized
v_call: TRBV7-7
cdr3_aa: CASSSENQETQYF

j_call: TRBJ2-7
clone_size: NA
v_call: TRBV7-9
cdr3_aa: CASRRPLRDGQGAHEQYF

j_call: TRBJ2-5
clone_size: NA
v_call: TRBV21-1
cdr3_aa: CASSKAVGDETQYF

j_call: TRBJ2-7
clone_size: NA
v_call: TRBV20-1
cdr3_aa: CSASLAYEQYF

j_call: TRBJ2-7
clone_size: NA
v_call: TRBV18
cdr3_aa: CASSRDRVWHEQYF

j_call: TRBJ2-1
clone_size: NA
v_call: TRBV4-3
cdr3_aa: CASSQDRTASGGAGEQFF

j_call: TRBJ2-5
clone_size: NA
v_call: TRBV6-1
cdr3_aa: CASSEAQGQGGETQYF

j_call: TRBJ2-7
clone_size: NA
v_call: TRBV29-1
cdr3_aa: CSVLPTESYEQYF

j_call: TRBJ1-1
clone_size: NA
v_call: TRBV10-1
cdr3_aa: CASSESISTEAFF